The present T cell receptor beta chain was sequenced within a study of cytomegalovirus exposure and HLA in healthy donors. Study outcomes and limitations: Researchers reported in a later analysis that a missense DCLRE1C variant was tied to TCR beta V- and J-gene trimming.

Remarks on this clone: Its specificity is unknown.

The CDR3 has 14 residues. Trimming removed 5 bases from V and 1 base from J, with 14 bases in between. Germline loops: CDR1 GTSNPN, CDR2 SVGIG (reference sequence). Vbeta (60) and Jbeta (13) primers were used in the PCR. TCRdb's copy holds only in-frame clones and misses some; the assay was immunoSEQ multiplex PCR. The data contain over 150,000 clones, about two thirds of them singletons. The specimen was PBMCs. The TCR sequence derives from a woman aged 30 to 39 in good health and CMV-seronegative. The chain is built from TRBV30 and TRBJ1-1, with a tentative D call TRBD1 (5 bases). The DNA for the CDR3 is TGTGCCTGGCAACTCTGGGGCGCGAACACTGAAGCTTTCTTT. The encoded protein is CAWQLWGANTEAFF.